The 21 T cell receptor beta chains in this list originate from one sample, sequenced in a study of cytomegalovirus exposure and HLA in healthy donors. The PCR was carried out with 60 Vbeta primers and 13 Jbeta primers. Method: immunoSEQ multiplex PCR; TCRdb's copy keeps in-frame clones and lacks some. The table lists more than 140,000 clones, roughly four fifths of them singletons. The specimen was PBMCs. Source of these receptors: a man aged 25-40 years in good health and CMV-seropositive.

This clone was seen a few times. V gene TRBV4-1 combines with J gene TRBJ1-5; 8 positions match TRBD1. The trim removed 4 bases at V and 4 bases at J, leaving 6 bases unmatched. The CDR3 is 15 residues long. The germline gives CDR1 MGHRA, CDR2 YSYEKL. The CDR3 coding sequence is TGCGCCAGCAGCCCAACAGGGGGGGGAAATCAGCCCCAGCATTTT. This translates into CASSPTGGGNQPQHF.

J is TRBJ2-3 and V is TRBV15; a possible D gene is TRBD2 (6 bases). Trimming cost V 8 bases and J 1 base, with 10 bases left between them. There are 13 residues in the CDR3. Germline loops: CDR1 LNHNV, CDR2 YYDKDF (reference sequence). The CDR3 DNA is TGTGCCACCTCGCGACTAGGCACAGATACGCAGTATTTT. This codes for CATSRLGTDTQYF. Together with reference TRBV15 and TRBJ2-3, the CDR3 gives the full variable domain: DAMVIQNPRYQVTQFGKPVTLSCSQTLNHNVMYWYQQKSSQAPKLLFHYYDKDFNNEADTPDNFQSRRPNTSFCFLDIRSPGLGDTAMYLCATSRLGTDTQYFGPGTRLTVL.

The rearrangement joins TRBV16 to TRBJ1-4; TRBD1 matches at 7 bases. Germline values: CDR1 KGHSY, CDR2 FQNENV. The V segment lost 3 bases and the J segment 0 bases; nucleotides outside the gene matches: 4. The CDR3 has 16 amino acids. In DNA form, the CDR3 reads TGTGCCAGCAGCCACCAGGGACAGCCAACTAATGAAAAACTGTTTTTT. Protein product: CASSHQGQPTNEKLFF.

This clone came up a few times. The chain combines TRBV6-4 with TRBJ2-1; D is unresolved. Per germline, CDR1 MRHNA and CDR2 SNTAGT. V dropped 3 bases and J dropped 9 bases, with 9 bases sitting between them. This CDR3 has 12 amino acids. CDR3 in amino acids: CASSETRGEQFF. CDR3 in DNA: TGTGCCAGCAGTGAGACCAGAGGTGAGCAGTTCTTC.

V gene TRBV6-6 combines with J gene TRBJ1-6; 7 bases line up with TRBD1. The CDR3 consists of 16 residues. J lost 7 bases, V lost 2 bases, and 8 bases had no gene match. Per the germline V gene, CDR1 is MNHNY and CDR2 is SVGAGI (reference sequence). CDR3 DNA sequence: TGTGCCAGCAGTTACACGTCACAGGGGAGGAATTCACCCCTCCACTTT. This translates into CASSYTSQGRNSPLHF.

The chain combines TRBV7-9 with TRBJ2-3, with 8 bases lining up with TRBD1. The CDR3 consists of 15 residues. V shed 2 bases, J shed 4 bases, and the junction held 5 bases outside the gene matches. CDR1 SEHNR and CDR2 FQNEAQ come from the germline V gene (reference sequence). The CDR3 DNA sequence: TGTGCCAGCAGCTTATATCAGGGGGCGGCAGATACGCAGTATTTT. Translated: CASSLYQGAADTQYF.

This clone was seen only once. CDR3 nucleotide sequence: TGCGCCAGCAGCGCCGACTACTATGGCTACACCTTC. Protein sequence: CASSADYYGYTF. The V call is TRBV5-1, the J call TRBJ1-2; D not certain. From germline, CDR1 is SGHRS and CDR2 YFSETQ. The ends were cut back, 4 bases at V and 3 bases at J, with 7 bases in the middle. The CDR3 is 12 amino acids. The whole variable domain, remainder taken from reference TRBV5-1 and TRBJ1-2, is KAGVTQTPRYLIKTRGQQVTLSCSPISGHRSVSWYQQTPGQGLQFLFEYFSETQRNKGNFPGRFSGRQFSNSRSEMNVSTLELGDSALYLCASSADYYGYTFGSGTRLTVV.

The chain uses TRBV7-2 and TRBJ1-1; D is ambiguous. The CDR3 is made up of 12 amino acids. Trimming left V 3 bases short and J 5 bases short, with 7 bases between. CDR1 and CDR2 from the germline V gene are SGHTA and FQGNSA. CDR3 nucleotides: TGTGCCAGCAGCTTGTCAGATACTGAAGCTTTCTTT. Protein product: CASSLSDTEAFF.

This CDR3 reads CASSRQGSGANVLTF. The CDR3 nucleotides read TGCGCCAGCAGCCGACAGGGATCAGGGGCCAACGTCCTGACTTTC. The chain recombines TRBV4-1 with TRBJ2-6; 7 bases line up with TRBD1. J lost 4 bases, V lost 4 bases, and 4 bases had no gene match. The CDR3 loop spans 15 amino acids. Germline lookup yields CDR1 MGHRA and CDR2 YSYEKL.

The DNA of the CDR3 is TGTGCCAGCAGCCCATTCCCCCAAGCACAGCCCCAGCATTTT. It translates to CASSPFPQAQPQHF. The chain is built from TRBV6-6 and TRBJ1-5; D is uncertain. The CDR3 spans 14 residues. Germline V CDR1 and CDR2: MNHNY, SVGAGI (reference sequence). V lost 6 bases and J lost 7, with 16 bases in between.

About this clone: The sample contains more than one DNA sequence encoding this CDR3. This chain uses TRBV5-1 with TRBJ2-7; possible D gene TRBD2, 6 bases. The CDR3 length is 13 residues. CDR1 SGHRS and CDR2 YFSETQ come from the germline V gene. Deletions cut 2 bases from V and 0 bases from J, with 6 bases between. CDR3 amino acids: CASSFGSSYEQYF. The CDR3 DNA is TGCGCCAGCAGCTTCGGGAGCTCCTACGAGCAGTACTTC.

V gene TRBV19 combines with J gene TRBJ2-1, with D uncertain. Germline loops: CDR1 LNHDA, CDR2 SQIVND (reference sequence). Trimming stripped 6 bases from V and 6 bases from J, with 6 bases between. This CDR3 has 11 residues. The chain's CDR3 is CASRWANEQFF. CDR3 nucleotides: TGTGCCAGTAGATGGGCCAATGAGCAGTTCTTC. Together with reference TRBV19 and TRBJ2-1, the CDR3 gives the full variable domain: DGGITQSPKYLFRKEGQNVTLSCEQNLNHDAMYWYRQDPGQGLRLIYYSQIVNDFQKGDIAEGYSVSREKKESFPLTVTSAQKNPTAFYLCASRWANEQFFGPGTRLTVL.

The rearrangement uses TRBV13 and TRBJ2-7; 8 bases are a match to TRBD1. The germline CDR1 and CDR2 sequences are PRHDT and FYEKMQ (reference sequence). The CDR3 contains 14 residues. The trim removed 6 bases at V and 2 bases at J, leaving 6 bases unmatched. The CDR3 spells CASRQGGAPYEQYF. The CDR3, as DNA: TGTGCCAGCAGACAGGGGGGAGCGCCCTACGAGCAGTACTTC. Full variable domain (outside the CDR3, taken from reference TRBV13 and TRBJ2-7): AAGVIQSPRHLIKEKRETATLKCYPIPRHDTVYWYQQGPGQDPQFLISFYEKMQSDKGSIPDRFSAQQFSDYHSELNMSSLELGDSALYFCASRQGGAPYEQYFGPGTRLTVT.

V is TRBV27 and J is TRBJ2-3, with D maybe TRBD2 (6 bases). CDR1 and CDR2 from the germline V gene are MNHEY and SMNVEV (reference sequence). Trimming shortened V by 1 base and J by 0 bases, and 8 bases separated the two germline ends. The CDR3 loop spans 15 amino acids. In DNA, the CDR3 is TGTGCCAGCAGTTTATTTGGGACTAGCACAGATACGCAGTATTTT. Translation gives CASSLFGTSTDTQYF.

The chain recombines TRBV15 with TRBJ2-7; 7 bases agree with TRBD2. The CDR3 extends over 16 amino acids. Germline loops: CDR1 LNHNV, CDR2 YYDKDF (reference sequence). V shed 0 bases, J shed 1 base, and the junction held 6 bases outside the gene matches. The DNA for the CDR3 is TGTGCCACCAGCAGAGACCAGCGGGGAAAATCCTACGAGCAGTACTTC. This sequence encodes CATSRDQRGKSYEQYF.

This clone was seen only a few times. The genes are TRBV27 and TRBJ2-1; 7 bases line up with TRBD1. Germline V gene data show CDR1 as MNHEY and CDR2 as SMNVEV (reference sequence). Germline trimming cut 3 bases from V and 5 bases from J; bases unmatched to any gene: 7. The CDR3 loop spans 15 amino acids. The CDR3 region is CASSFSRTGNNEQFF. The CDR3 DNA is TGTGCCAGCAGTTTTTCCCGGACAGGTAACAATGAGCAGTTCTTC.

This clone was counted only a few times. CDR3 protein: CASSRVGGSNEKLFF. CDR3 coding DNA: TGTGCCAGCAGCCGAGTGGGGGGATCTAATGAAAAACTGTTTTTT. The chain employs TRBV7-8 and TRBJ1-4; D perhaps matches TRBD1 (5 bases). CDR1 is SGHVS, CDR2 FQNEAQ, per germline. V lost 5 bases and J lost 3, with 13 bases in between. The CDR3 contains 15 residues.

The chain uses TRBV18 and TRBJ2-2; D ambiguous. V was clipped by 2 bases and J by 5 bases, with 6 bases between them. The V gene's germline CDR1 is KGHSH and CDR2 LQKENI. The CDR3 loop spans 13 amino acids. The CDR3 loop reads CASSPGLTGELFF. The CDR3 DNA sequence: TGTGCCAGCTCACCAGGGCTAACCGGGGAGCTGTTTTTT.

This clone was picked up one time. The chain uses TRBV5-5 and TRBJ1-1; a possible D gene is TRBD1 (5 bases). The CDR3 contains 15 residues. V lost 4 bases and J 1 base, leaving 14 bases between the germline ends. Germline V lookup: CDR1 SGHKS, CDR2 YYEKEE (reference sequence). The CDR3 bases are TGTGCCAGCAGCATCGGGACTCTGGGGAACACTGAAGCTTTCTTT. As protein: CASSIGTLGNTEAFF.

The gene calls are TRBV29-1 and TRBJ1-3, with TRBD1 matching 8 bases. Germline lookup yields CDR1 SQVTM and CDR2 ANQGSEA. With V trimmed by 2 bases and J by 4 bases, 7 bases remained unmatched. The CDR3 length is 15 residues. Here the CDR3 DNA reads TGCAGCGTTGAATTTAACAGGGGGTCAGGAAACACCATATATTTT. As protein: CSVEFNRGSGNTIYF.

This chain uses TRBV25-1 with TRBJ1-4; TRBD1 agrees at 9 bases. CDR1 is MGHDK, CDR2 SYGVNS, per germline. Trimming took 2 bases from V and 5 from J; bases not matched to a gene: 3. The CDR3 spans 15 residues. The CDR3 spells CASSEAGTGNEKLFF. As DNA, the CDR3 is TGTGCCAGCAGTGAAGCCGGGACAGGGAATGAAAAACTGTTTTTT.